The 5 T cell receptor beta chains in this list originate from one sample, sequenced in a study of beta chain features in type 1 diabetes. Reverse transcription of all isolated RNA meant that expressed TCRB transcripts were sequenced. Measured with immunoSEQ multiplex PCR; TCRdb has only the in-frame clones, and not every one. The repertoire consists of some 370,000 clones, with 9.5% to 10% occurring once and the leading ten covering approximately 0.55%. Antigens of these TCRs are unknown. Study-level points and caveats: Shortening of TCRB CDR3s, moderate but significant, appeared in all four CD4+ subsets of Type 1 diabetes patients.

The specimen was central memory CD4+ T cells from blood. Receptors originate from a man aged 30-40 years with type 1 diabetes.

This clone was counted only a few times. CDR3 protein: CASSRLSGHQETQYF. CDR3 bases: TGTGCCAGCTCACGTCTGTCCGGGCATCAAGAGACCCAGTACTTC. The V call is TRBV18, the J call TRBJ2-5; D is uncertain. The V end lost 4 bases, the J end lost 2 bases, and 14 bases lay between the germline ends. The CDR3 runs to 15 residues. CDR1 is KGHSH and CDR2 is LQKENI in the germline V gene.

V gene TRBV5-1 combines with J gene TRBJ2-2, with 7 nucleotides matching TRBD1. This CDR3 is built from 15 residues. The ends lost 5 bases at V and 6 bases at J; junction bases unmatched: 10. Germline V gives CDR1 SGHRS, CDR2 YFSETQ. The CDR3 DNA follows: TGCGCCAGCAGAAGACAGGGATCCGAGTCCGGGGAGCTGTTTTTT. Encoded protein: CASRRQGSESGELFF.

This clone has a handful of counts. With a much larger clone just one base away, this may be a read error. The chain uses TRBV2 and TRBJ2-7; no definite D call. V lost 2 bases, J lost 4 bases, and 3 bases lay in between. Germline V lookup: CDR1 SNHLY, CDR2 FYNNEI. The CDR3 is made up of 11 amino acids. CDR3 in DNA: TGTGCCAGCAGTGAAAAGTACGAGCAGTACTTC. Amino acids: CASSEKYEQYF.

This clone was counted only a few times. The chain carries TRBV28 and TRBJ1-1; possible D gene TRBD1, 6 bases. Trimming pared 5 bases from V and 0 bases from J, leaving 13 bases between. The germline gives CDR1 MDHEN, CDR2 SYDVKM. This CDR3 has 15 residues. CDR3 protein: CASSPPGTMNTEAFF. The DNA for the CDR3 is TGTGCCAGCAGTCCCCCCGGGACAATGAACACTGAAGCTTTCTTT.

The table lists this clone with a few counts. The chain combines TRBV19 with TRBJ2-4; possibly TRBD1 for D (5 bases). Germline CDR1 and CDR2: LNHDA and SQIVND (reference sequence). Trimming removed 5 bases at V and 3 bases at J, with 20 bases between. This CDR3 spans 17 amino acids. The CDR3 reads CASSADSSNAVKNIQYF. CDR3 sequence (DNA): TGTGCCAGTAGTGCCGACAGTAGCAACGCGGTCAAAAACATTCAGTACTTC. The entire variable domain, with the rest obtained from reference TRBV19 and TRBJ2-4, is as follows: DGGITQSPKYLFRKEGQNVTLSCEQNLNHDAMYWYRQDPGQGLRLIYYSQIVNDFQKGDIAEGYSVSREKKESFPLTVTSAQKNPTAFYLCASSADSSNAVKNIQYFGAGTRLSVL.